This T cell receptor (beta chain) was obtained from a study of CD8+CD57+ T cells in acquired aplastic anemia. Across the study: Sorted cells (CD4+ and CD8+) yielded DNA amounts that averaged about 3.4 ug.

CD8+CD57+ cell expansion had been shown by flow cytometry in patients chosen for sequencing. In germline, CDR1 is DFQATT, CDR2 SNEGSKA (reference sequence). The CDR3 length is 14 residues. The trim removed 6 bases at V and 1 base at J, leaving 5 bases unmatched. Study-level results: It was found that under 30 CD8+ CDR3 sequences were shared between patients and controls.

As regards this clonotype: Its antigen is undetermined.

For CDR3 and TCR beta VDJ profiling, genomic DNA was the template used. TCRdb used MiXCR to reprocess the reads, holding one entry per CDR3 protein. This table holds 200,000 to 300,000 distinct CDR3 sequences, about 80% found once. The J gene is TRBJ2-7, the V gene TRBV20-1; 11 positions agree with TRBD2. The clonotype comes from a human donor with aplastic anemia. The sample consisted of sorted CD4+, CD8+, or CD8+CD57+ T cells (not recorded which) from PBMCs. The CDR3 nucleotides are TGCAGTGCACAACTAGCGGGGGAGTCCTACGAGCAGTACTTC. Its protein is CSAQLAGESYEQYF.